Sequencing of this T cell receptor beta chain was carried out in a study of control samples from healthy donors and cancer patients. The protocol was immunoSEQ multiplex PCR, while the TCRdb copy is restricted to in-frame clones and leaves out a portion. The data show about 160,000 clones, 96% seen once. This CDR3 region has 12 residues. Germline lookup yields CDR1 SGHTA and CDR2 FQGNSA. Trimming stripped 5 bases from V and 10 bases from J, with 12 bases between. This clone appeared a single time. The sequencing sample was made of blood. The chain couples TRBV7-2 to TRBJ2-1; no reliable D call. This clonotype was obtained from a woman younger than 45 in good health. CDR3 nucleotide sequence: TGTGCCAGCAGCCAGACCAGCAGGGAGCAGTTCTTC. This sequence encodes CASSQTSREQFF.